The present T cell receptor (beta chain) was sequenced within a study of blood T cell repertoires in COVID-19. Study at large: The origin of the acute and convalescent COVID-19 samples was the United States, Italy and Spain.

Per the authors' pipeline: Nucleated cell number was recorded as an estimate derived from reference gene primer amplification. Some clones are missing from TCRdb's copy, which holds only in-frame ones; the method was immunoSEQ multiplex PCR. The D gene and trimming were derived from the DNA, and the V and J assignments and clone size from that table. The sample lists approximately 52,000 clones; around 84% were seen once. The CDR3 contains 13 residues. Trimming pared 8 bases from V and 5 bases from J, leaving 15 bases between. The gene calls are TRBV12-3 or TRBV12-4 and TRBJ1-2, with D possibly being TRBD1 (5 bases). The clonotype comes from a woman of 80 years or more with acute or convalescent COVID-19. Source material: peripheral blood. The DNA for the CDR3 is TGTGCCAGCCTAAAACAGGTCGGGTATGGCTACACCTTC. It encodes CASLKQVGYGYTF.